The sequence of this TCR beta chain was determined in a study of beta chain features in type 1 diabetes (dated by TCRdb to 2017 to 2018). Notes on the research overall: Patients and healthy donors did not differ in mean age, gender distribution, total cell number or subset yield. A total of around 110,000,000 sorted cells were examined across all samples, and RNA yield correlated strongly with the number of cells per subset. Naive and central memory subsets were obtained from all 30 or so donors, but regulatory and stem cell-like memory subsets were isolated from only 8 patients and 8 healthy donors. In the study, TCRB repertoires of sorted circulating CD4+ T cell subsets from recently diagnosed type 1 diabetes patients were compared with those of matched healthy donors.

Each donor gave one peripheral blood draw, roughly 120 mL on average, collected into heparinised tubes. Naive, central memory, regulatory and stem cell-like memory CD4+ T cells were sorted on a BD FACSAria II using a panel including CD45RO, CCR7, CD25, CD127, CD95 and CD27. Every sorted population had a purity above 95%. PBMCs were isolated right away by Lymphoprep density gradient centrifugation and were stained directly, without culture. So that batch effects would be minimized, each experiment stained and sorted samples in pairs, pairing one healthy donor with one patient. V drops 4 bases and J drops 5 bases, leaving 8 bases in between. Inclusive of the bounding cysteine and phenylalanine, the CDR3 is 11 residues long. Here the CDR3 DNA is all that survives: 33 bases in frame from base 1. The germline V gene (reference sequence) specifies GTSNPN as CDR1 and SVGIG as CDR2. All of the isolated RNA was reverse transcribed with the High Capacity cDNA Reverse Transcription Kit, so expressed TCRB transcripts were sequenced. Naive, central memory and regulatory T cell samples underwent deep immunoSEQ sequencing, averaging roughly 3.3 million total reads per sample. Sorted cells were lysed in RLT buffer and RNA was extracted with DNase-treated RNeasy Micro or Mini kits, depending on cell number. Each cell subset was processed separately to prevent cross-contamination, with patient and healthy donor samples processed together. The immunoSEQ multiplex PCR was used to amplify TCRB sequences from cDNA, generating 87-bp fragments that spanned the CDR3 region. The amplicons were sequenced using the Illumina HiSeq platform. The original pipeline was this. PCR bias was computationally corrected using synthetic template baselines, reads within Hamming distance 2 were collapsed, and singletons that could not be merged were discarded. By aligning reads against IMGT, V, D and J genes, CDR3 length, and insertions or deletions at six rearrangement sites were assigned. Within each subset, clonotype counts were normalized to sorted cell number, after which true diversity and Gini coefficients were computed with the tcR R package. Repertoire sharing was quantified using the overlap coefficient calculated on TCRB nucleotide sequences. Out-of-frame TCRB sequences from naive cells were analyzed as a proxy for the pre-selection repertoire. This is the immuneACCESS table as TCRdb keeps it, with only in-frame sequences that have V and J called. A part of the clones is gone; compared with another copy, unresolved V genes explain less than half, and the rest is unexplained. V and J calls and clone size are as listed in that table; D and trimming were resolved from the DNA. The sample data list approximately 260,000 clones, and 20% of these were observed just once. The ten largest clones take up 0.028% of the sample.

With regard to this clone: There is no known antigen for this receptor. No base qualities exist here, and no much larger clone lies one base off it.

Study-level results and caveats: Sequencing cDNA rather than genomic DNA could over-represent highly expressing activated cells, although activation and CD3 levels did not differ between groups. Shorter templates might have been favored by PCR, but patient and control samples were amplified and corrected together, so both groups would have been affected equally by any skew. Because the HLA sub-analyses included only small numbers of individuals, any influence of HLA type on TCRB rearrangement was left unresolved. At VDJ recombination sites, type 1 diabetes patients had fewer insertions and more deleted nucleotides, which implies abnormalities in thymic rearrangement. The naive, central memory and regulatory TCRB repertoires appeared to resemble one another more closely among patients than among healthy donors. Type 1 diabetes patients showed a moderate but significant shortening of TCRB CDR3 length in all four CD4+ subsets.

This sequence was found in a woman between 40 and 50 years old with type 1 diabetes. The specimen was naive CD4+ T cells from blood. Explained via the paper, the cell subset or site label denotes: true naive CD4+ T cells. The chain is made from TRBV30 and TRBJ2-5; the D gene is unclear. The CDR3 region has the sequence CAWTDWETQYF. In nucleotide form, the sequence is TGTGCCTGGACAGACTGGGAGACCCAGTACTTC.